Listed below are T cell receptor beta chains from one sample, sequenced in a study of blood T cell repertoires in COVID-19. Repertoires were generated with immunoSEQ multiplex PCR, while TCRdb's copy carries only in-frame clones and drops some. The repertoire holds some 70,000 clones, about four fifths seen once, with approximately 0.8% in the top ten. The sequencing input was peripheral blood. These receptors were taken from a woman in her seventies with acute or convalescent COVID-19. Each CDR3 is given with its conserved first and last residue. D genes are given only for firm matches. Clone sizes are given selectively: once, few, many, or a class where the clone is expanded.

d_call | clone_size | j_call | v_call | cdr3_aa | cdr3_nt
TRBD1 | . | TRBJ1-5 | TRBV19 | CASSLNRGPSNQPQHF | TGTGCCAGTAGCCTCAACAGGGGGCCAAGCAATCAGCCCCAGCATTTT
TRBD2 | . | TRBJ2-3 | TRBV5-1 | CASSKGGTPSTDTQYF | TGCGCCAGCAGCAAGGGAGGGACCCCAAGCACAGATACGCAGTATTTT
TRBD1 | . | TRBJ1-1 | TRBV28 | CASSVIGTANTEAFF | TGTGCCAGCAGTGTCATCGGGACAGCCAACACTGAAGCTTTCTTT
TRBD2 | once | TRBJ2-5 | TRBV6-5 | CASSRDYRETQYF | TGTGCCAGCAGTCGGGACTACAGAGAGACCCAGTACTTC
. | . | TRBJ1-1 | TRBV19 | CASSSWAGNTEAFF | TGTGCCAGTAGTTCATGGGCAGGGAACACTGAAGCTTTCTTT
. | . | TRBJ2-7 | TRBV7-6 | CASSLRPGNSYEQYF | TGTGCCAGCAGCTTACGTCCCGGGAACTCCTACGAGCAGTACTTC
TRBD1 | . | TRBJ2-7 | TRBV24-1 | CATRTTGFPRGAYEQYF | TGTGCCACCAGAACGACAGGGTTTCCCCGGGGCGCCTACGAGCAGTACTTC
TRBD1 | . | TRBJ1-4 | TRBV27 | CASSPLTGSDHNEKLFF | TGTGCCAGCAGTCCACTGACAGGGTCTGATCATAATGAAAAACTGTTTTTT
. | . | TRBJ2-2 | TRBV5-6 | CASSRRGTGELFF | TGTGCCAGCAGTCGCCGGGGCACCGGGGAGCTGTTTTTT
TRBD2 | once | TRBJ2-2 | TRBV18 | CASSHQREGLVGELFF | TGTGCCAGCTCACACCAGCGGGAGGGCCTGGTCGGGGAGCTGTTTTTT